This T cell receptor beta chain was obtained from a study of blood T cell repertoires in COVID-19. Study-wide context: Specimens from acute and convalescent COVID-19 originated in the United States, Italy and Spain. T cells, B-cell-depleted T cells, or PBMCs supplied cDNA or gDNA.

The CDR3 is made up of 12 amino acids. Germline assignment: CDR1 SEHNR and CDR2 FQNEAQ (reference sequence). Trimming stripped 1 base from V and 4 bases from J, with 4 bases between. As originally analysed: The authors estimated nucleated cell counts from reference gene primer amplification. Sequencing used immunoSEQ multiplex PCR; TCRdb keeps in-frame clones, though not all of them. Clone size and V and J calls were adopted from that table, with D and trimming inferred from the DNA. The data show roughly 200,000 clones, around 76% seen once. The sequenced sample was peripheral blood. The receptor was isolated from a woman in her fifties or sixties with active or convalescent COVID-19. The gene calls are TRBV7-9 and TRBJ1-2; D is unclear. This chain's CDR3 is CASSLDSYGYTF. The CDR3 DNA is TGTGCCAGCAGCTTAGATAGCTATGGCTACACCTTC.